The rows below give T cell receptor beta chains drawn from one sample of a study of OX40 agonist ivuxolimab in advanced cancers. Only in-frame clones appear in the TCRdb table, and some are missing; sequencing was by immunoSEQ multiplex PCR. The sample contains fewer than 100,000 clones, 85% to 90% of which appear only once. Material: CD4+ or CD8+ T cells sorted from blood, obtained in a trial of the OX40 agonist ivuxolimab. These receptors all come from an adult with an advanced solid tumor such as melanoma, head and neck, liver or kidney cancer. The CDR3 runs from the conserved cysteine through the conserved F or W. Fields, in order: clone size, D gene, V gene, J gene, CDR3 protein, CDR3 DNA. D genes are given only for firm matches. Rows may omit the clone size; those that give it use once, few, many or a size class.

NA	TRBD1	TRBV6-1	TRBJ2-2	CASRDRGFGELFF	TGTGCCAGCCGGGACAGGGGGTTCGGGGAGCTGTTTTTT
NA	TRBD2	TRBV7-9	TRBJ2-1	CASSIQIRTSFNEQFF	TGTGCCAGCAGCATACAGATACGGACTAGCTTCAATGAGCAGTTCTTC
NA	TRBD1	TRBV28	TRBJ1-5	CASSRRDRDNQPQHF	TGTGCCAGCAGTCGACGGGACAGGGATAATCAGCCCCAGCATTTT
NA	NA	TRBV28	TRBJ2-7	CASPGWGDEQYF	TGTGCCAGTCCCGGATGGGGGGACGAGCAGTACTTC
NA	NA	TRBV19	TRBJ1-2	CASSIVEGSGGYTF	TGTGCCAGTAGTATAGTTGAGGGTTCAGGCGGCTACACCTTC
NA	NA	TRBV10-3	TRBJ2-1	CAISDPGGGSSYNEQFF	TGTGCCATCAGTGACCCCGGGGGCGGAAGCTCCTACAATGAGCAGTTCTTC
NA	NA	TRBV30	TRBJ2-2	CAWSSHESTGELFF	TGTGCCTGGAGTTCTCACGAGAGCACCGGGGAGCTGTTTTTT
NA	NA	TRBV5-1	TRBJ2-5	CASSRQETQYF	TGCGCCAGCAGCCGGCAAGAGACCCAGTACTTC
NA	TRBD1	TRBV14	TRBJ1-1	CASSTGGAYTEAFF	TGTGCCAGCAGCACAGGGGGGGCTTACACTGAAGCTTTCTTT
few	TRBD2	TRBV19	TRBJ2-1	CASSASGNNEQFF	TGTGCCAGTAGTGCTAGCGGGAACAATGAGCAGTTCTTC
once	NA	TRBV7-6	TRBJ2-1	CASSLAGAYNEQFF	TGTGCCAGCAGCTTAGCGGGAGCCTACAATGAGCAGTTCTTC
NA	TRBD2	TRBV29-1	TRBJ2-1	CSVEDLAGSYNEQFF	TGCAGCGTTGAAGACTTAGCGGGCTCCTACAATGAGCAGTTCTTC
NA	TRBD1	TRBV5-1	TRBJ2-7	CASSLGPGTGRSVREQYF	TGCGCCAGCAGCTTGGGCCCTGGGACAGGAAGGTCTGTGAGGGAGCAGTACTTC
NA	NA	TRBV7-9	TRBJ2-5	CASTYQNREETQYF	TGTGCCAGCACCTACCAGAACAGGGAAGAGACCCAGTACTTC
NA	TRBD1	TRBV19	TRBJ2-4	CASSRQGEVKNIQYF	TGTGCCAGTAGTAGACAGGGGGAAGTGAAAAACATTCAGTACTTC
NA	NA	TRBV4-2	TRBJ2-1	CASSQGEESSYNEQFF	TGTGCCAGCAGCCAAGGCGAGGAAAGCTCCTACAATGAGCAGTTCTTC
NA	NA	TRBV19	TRBJ1-2	CASSRRQAVYGYTF	TGTGCCAGTAGTAGACGACAAGCTGTCTATGGCTACACCTTC
NA	NA	TRBV7-2	TRBJ2-3	CASSPYFLDTQYF	TGTGCCAGCAGCCCTTATTTCCTAGATACGCAGTATTTT
NA	TRBD1	TRBV7-8	TRBJ2-7	CASSSTSALRDSDTYEQYF	TGTGCCAGCAGCTCCACATCTGCCCTCCGGGACAGCGACACCTACGAGCAGTACTTC
NA	TRBD2	TRBV28	TRBJ2-2	CASRASGSEGNTGELFF	TGTGCCAGCAGGGCTAGCGGGAGTGAGGGAAACACCGGGGAGCTGTTTTTT
NA	NA	TRBV13	TRBJ1-1	CASSLRTVEAFF	TGTGCCAGCAGCCTAAGGACAGTTGAAGCTTTCTTT
NA	NA	TRBV2	TRBJ2-5	CASSGGIETQYF	TGTGCCAGCAGTGGGGGTATCGAGACCCAGTACTTC
NA	NA	TRBV29-1	TRBJ2-7	CSVAGRRSYEQYF	TGCAGCGTTGCCGGCAGGCGCTCCTACGAGCAGTACTTC
NA	NA	TRBV6-1	TRBJ1-5	CASSGGLSNQPQHF	TGTGCCAGCAGTGGGGGACTTAGCAATCAGCCCCAGCATTTT
once	NA	TRBV10-2	TRBJ1-3	CASSESTDASGNTIYF	TGCGCCAGCAGTGAGTCGACGGACGCCTCTGGAAACACCATATATTTT
NA	NA	TRBV9	TRBJ2-1	CASNPTRSSSYNEQFF	TGTGCCAGCAACCCCACCCGGTCGAGCTCCTACAATGAGCAGTTCTTC
once	TRBD2	TRBV27	TRBJ2-2	CASSYLSGSNTGELFF	TGTGCCAGCAGTTATCTTAGCGGGTCGAACACCGGGGAGCTGTTTTTT
NA	NA	TRBV28	TRBJ1-2	CASSFGGYGYTF	TGTGCCAGCAGTTTTGGTGGATATGGCTACACCTTC
NA	NA	TRBV6-5	TRBJ1-4	CASSELGVNEKLFF	TGTGCCAGCAGTGAACTAGGGGTTAATGAAAAACTGTTTTTT
NA	NA	TRBV11-3	TRBJ2-3	CASSLRPSITDTQYF	TGTGCCAGCAGCTTACGCCCCTCTATTACTGATACGCAGTATTTT
NA	TRBD2	TRBV30	TRBJ2-1	CAWTGTTNYNEQFF	TGTGCCTGGACCGGGACTACCAACTACAATGAGCAGTTCTTC
NA	NA	TRBV27	TRBJ2-1	CASSLSPGLQFF	TGTGCCAGCAGTTTATCACCGGGCCTACAGTTCTTC
NA	NA	TRBV30	TRBJ2-3	CAWMRTSTDTQYF	TGTGCCTGGATGAGGACAAGCACAGATACGCAGTATTTT
NA	NA	TRBV27	TRBJ2-7	CATGPGHSEQYF	TGTGCCACAGGACCGGGGCACAGCGAGCAGTACTTC
NA	NA	TRBV5-1	TRBJ2-7	CASSFGGGSYEQYF	TGCGCCAGCAGCTTCGGAGGGGGCTCCTACGAGCAGTACTTC
NA	NA	TRBV10-3	TRBJ1-1	CAIGDFGTEAFF	TGTGCCATCGGGGACTTCGGTACTGAAGCTTTCTTT
NA	NA	TRBV27	TRBJ1-5	CASSLSGVRQPQHF	TGTGCCAGCAGTTTATCGGGTGTAAGACAGCCCCAGCATTTT
NA	NA	TRBV9	TRBJ2-5	CASSVKGVGETQYF	TGTGCCAGCAGCGTAAAGGGGGTCGGAGAGACCCAGTACTTC
NA	NA	TRBV7-3	TRBJ2-7	CASSFRRGEDEQYF	TGTGCCAGCAGCTTTCGACGGGGAGAAGACGAGCAGTACTTC
NA	TRBD2	TRBV7-9	TRBJ2-7	CASSSTERLAGGPNEQYF	TGTGCCAGCAGCTCCACAGAAAGACTAGCGGGAGGGCCGAACGAGCAGTACTTC
NA	NA	TRBV5-4	TRBJ2-7	CASSFGASYEQYF	TGTGCCAGCAGCTTTGGGGCATCCTACGAGCAGTACTTC
NA	TRBD1	TRBV6-6	TRBJ2-7	CATRKGQSPYEQYF	TGTGCCACCAGGAAGGGACAGAGCCCCTACGAGCAGTACTTC
NA	NA	TRBV30	TRBJ2-3	CAWSGREQYF	TGTGCCTGGAGTGGGAGGGAGCAGTATTTT
NA	NA	TRBV14	TRBJ2-7	CASSQGRGLQYEQYF	TGTGCCAGCAGCCAGGGGAGGGGGCTTCAGTACGAGCAGTACTTC
NA	TRBD1	TRBV10-2	TRBJ2-1	CASSTSGGSYNEQFF	TGCGCCAGCAGCACCTCAGGGGGCTCCTACAATGAGCAGTTCTTC
once	TRBD2	TRBV5-1	TRBJ2-3	CASSSGGAGYTDTQYF	TGCGCCAGCAGCTCGGGAGGAGCAGGGTACACAGATACGCAGTATTTT
NA	NA	TRBV30	TRBJ1-5	CAWSRGSSQPQHF	TGTGCCTGGTCGCGGGGTTCCTCTCAGCCCCAGCATTTT
NA	TRBD1	TRBV7-2	TRBJ2-7	CASSLVPPGQKYEQYF	TGTGCCAGCAGCTTAGTACCCCCGGGACAGAAATACGAGCAGTACTTC
once	NA	TRBV5-8	TRBJ1-4	CASSSYDNNEKLFF	TGTGCCAGCAGCTCTTACGACAATAATGAAAAACTGTTTTTT